The TCR beta chain under discussion was sequenced for a study of blood T cells in healthy people across ages. Germline V CDR1 and CDR2: LGHNA, YNFKEQ. The CDR3 runs 16 residues. Germline trimming cut 4 bases from V and 4 bases from J; bases unmatched to any gene: 9. The authors ran a second PCR of 7 to 11 cycles using a sample-barcoded 5' primer and a J-beta primer mix. TCRdb re-called the 5' RACE reads with MiXCR, one entry per CDR3 protein. The sample contains over a million distinct CDR3 sequences, more than 35% of which appear only once. This clonotype was detected ten times or more. The chain couples TRBV4-2 to TRBJ2-3; 9 bases map to TRBD1. Sequences were obtained from blood. The TCR sequence derives from a woman in her sixties in good health. The CDR3 DNA reads TGTGCCAGCAGCCGCACCCCGGGACAGGGCTCAGATACGCAGTATTTT. Translation gives CASSRTPGQGSDTQYF.